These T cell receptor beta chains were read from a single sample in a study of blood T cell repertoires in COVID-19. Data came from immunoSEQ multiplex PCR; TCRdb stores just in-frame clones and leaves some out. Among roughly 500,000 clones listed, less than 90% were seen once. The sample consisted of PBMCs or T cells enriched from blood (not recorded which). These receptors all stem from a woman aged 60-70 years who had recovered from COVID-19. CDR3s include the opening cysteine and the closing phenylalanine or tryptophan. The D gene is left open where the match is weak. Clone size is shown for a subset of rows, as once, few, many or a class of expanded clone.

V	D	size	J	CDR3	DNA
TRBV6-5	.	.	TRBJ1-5	CATLKRDSNQPQHF	TGTGCCACCCTGAAGCGGGATAGCAATCAGCCCCAGCATTTT
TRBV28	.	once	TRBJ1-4	CASSSLGRGNEKLFF	TGTGCCAGCAGTTCCTTGGGACGGGGGAATGAAAAACTGTTTTTT
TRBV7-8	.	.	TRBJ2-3	CASSLGGGSDTQYF	TGTGCCAGCAGCTTAGGAGGAGGGTCAGATACGCAGTATTTT
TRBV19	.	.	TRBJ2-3	CASQRGGQRTDTQYF	TGTGCCAGCCAACGGGGAGGACAACGCACAGATACGCAGTATTTT
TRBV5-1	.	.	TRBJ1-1	CASSHGSDPEAFF	TGCGCCAGCAGCCACGGGTCCGACCCTGAAGCTTTCTTT
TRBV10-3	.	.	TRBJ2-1	CAISESGGPSSNLPNEQFF	TGTGCCATCAGTGAGTCGGGGGGGCCAAGCTCTAACTTACCCAATGAGCAGTTCTTC
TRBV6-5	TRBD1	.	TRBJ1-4	CASSYTGGPNEKLFF	TGTGCCAGCAGTTACACAGGGGGCCCTAATGAAAAACTGTTTTTT
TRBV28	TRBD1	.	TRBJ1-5	CASSLPDPWTGGNQPQHF	TGTGCCAGCAGTCTGCCTGATCCATGGACAGGGGGCAATCAGCCCCAGCATTTT
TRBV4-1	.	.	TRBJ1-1	CASSHKGRTPLNTEAFF	TGCGCCAGCAGCCACAAAGGGAGGACACCCCTGAACACTGAAGCTTTCTTT
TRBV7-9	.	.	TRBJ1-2	CASSSRGEGSPSNYGYTF	TGTGCCAGCAGCAGTAGAGGGGAGGGGAGCCCCTCTAACTATGGCTACACCTTC
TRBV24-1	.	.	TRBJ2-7	CATSDYKSYEQYF	TGTGCCACCAGTGATTACAAGTCCTACGAGCAGTACTTC
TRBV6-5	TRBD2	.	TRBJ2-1	CAGRLAAYNEQFF	TGTGCCGGCCGACTAGCGGCCTACAATGAGCAGTTCTTC
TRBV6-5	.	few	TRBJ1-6	CASSSNGGNSPLHF	TGTGCCAGCAGTTCCAATGGAGGTAATTCACCCCTCCACTTT
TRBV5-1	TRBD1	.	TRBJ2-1	CASSKGTGGNEQFF	TGCGCCAGCAGCAAAGGGACAGGGGGCAATGAGCAGTTCTTC
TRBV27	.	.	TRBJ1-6	CASSLPGLNSPLHF	TGTGCCAGCAGTTTGCCAGGGCTTAATTCACCCCTCCACTTT
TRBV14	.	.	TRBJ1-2	CASSRDMNYGYTF	TGTGCCAGCAGCAGGGACATGAACTATGGCTACACCTTC
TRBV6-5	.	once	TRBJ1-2	CASSYSRGPYGYTF	TGTGCCAGCAGTTACTCAAGGGGTCCCTATGGCTACACCTTC
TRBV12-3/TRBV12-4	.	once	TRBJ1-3	CASSLSGNTIYF	TGTGCCAGCAGCCTCTCTGGAAACACCATATATTTT
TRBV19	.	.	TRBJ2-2	CASSMRFNTGELFF	TGTGCCAGTAGTATGCGGTTCAACACCGGGGAGCTGTTTTTT
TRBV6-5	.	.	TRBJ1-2	CASSSQTFGGYGYTF	TGTGCCAGCAGCTCCCAGACCTTCGGGGGATATGGCTACACCTTC
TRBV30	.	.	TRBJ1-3	CAWSTSGQRYSGNTIYF	TGTGCCTGGAGTACATCCGGACAGCGATACTCTGGAAACACCATATATTTT
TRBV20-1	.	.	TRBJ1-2	CASGGAGGYTF	TGCGCCTCGGGGGGCGCAGGGGGCTACACCTTC
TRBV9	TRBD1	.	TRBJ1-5	CASSVGGTGQPQHF	TGTGCCAGCAGCGTAGGGGGGACAGGCCAGCCCCAGCATTTT
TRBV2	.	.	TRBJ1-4	CASREGKGVVKLFF	TGTGCCAGCAGAGAAGGAAAGGGGGTTGTAAAACTGTTTTTT
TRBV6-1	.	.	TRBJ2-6	CASSETDSGANVLTF	TGTGCCAGCAGTGAAACAGACTCTGGGGCCAACGTCCTGACTTTC